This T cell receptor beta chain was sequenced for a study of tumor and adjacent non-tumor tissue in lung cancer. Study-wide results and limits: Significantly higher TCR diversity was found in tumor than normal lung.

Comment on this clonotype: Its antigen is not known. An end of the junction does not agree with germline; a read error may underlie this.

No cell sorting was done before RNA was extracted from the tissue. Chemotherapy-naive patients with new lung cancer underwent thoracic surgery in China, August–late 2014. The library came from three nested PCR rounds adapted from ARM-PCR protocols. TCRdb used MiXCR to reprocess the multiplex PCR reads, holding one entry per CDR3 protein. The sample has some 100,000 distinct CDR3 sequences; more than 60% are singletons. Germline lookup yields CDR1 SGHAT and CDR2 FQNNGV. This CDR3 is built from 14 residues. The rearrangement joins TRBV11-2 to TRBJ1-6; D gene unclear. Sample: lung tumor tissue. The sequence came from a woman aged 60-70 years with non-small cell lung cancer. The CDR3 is CVSGLEARSSPLHF. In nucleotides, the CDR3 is TGTGTCAGCGGCTTAGAAGCAAGAAGTTCACCCCTCCACTTT.